This T cell receptor beta chain was found in a study of human T cells and chemical hapten exposure (dated by TCRdb to the early 2020s). About the investigation overall: For sensitization, 2% DPC in acetone was applied to a 2 cm by 2 cm area of upper inner arm skin. Throughout the study period of around 25 weeks, patients also received therapeutic DPC doses to the scalp every week. Patch tests used Finn chambers with 0.01% DPC on the upper back, scored after 6 days by International Contact Dermatitis Research Group standards. The patient cohort, mostly female, included alopecia areata with under or over 50% scalp involvement, alopecia totalis and alopecia universalis. Libraries were combined into a pool for sequencing, and differences in TCR yield between samples came mainly from small differences in library volumes within the pool. In alopecia patients, the study followed how the peripheral blood TCR repertoire changed in vivo over primary and secondary sensitization to diphenylcyclopropenone (DPC), a hapten. Patient blood was sampled pre-sensitization (week 0) and at 2, 6 and about 24 weeks after DPC sensitization. For TCR sequencing, blood came from 25 to 30 alopecia patients at anywhere from one to four time points (pre-sensitization, 2, 6 and 24 weeks).

Including the terminal cysteine and phenylalanine, the CDR3 comprises 14 residues. The retained sequence is limited to the CDR3, 42 bases, with the frame set at the first base. V is trimmed back by 4 bases and J by 1 base, and the junction contains 5 bases that no gene match accounts for. As encoded in the germline V gene, CDR1 is SGHRS while CDR2 is YFSETQ. About this clonotype itself: No antigen is known for it. Base qualities are not recorded, but no much larger clone differs from it by a single base.

Here is what the overall study found, with its caveats: Compared with pre-sensitization or healthy control sets, expanded TCRs formed significantly more large CDR3 similarity clusters, which is consistent with antigen-driven responses. Because every patient had alopecia, a presumed autoimmune disease, the patients' immune response might differ from that of healthy individuals. After repeated subsampling, changes were observed in the strength of the expansion versus patch-test correlation and in the threshold at which the correlation became significant. No change with DPC sensitization was found in the number of TCRs above 1 in 1000 frequency, and no evidence of global repertoire structure alterations was found. A positive correlation was found between the number of PT1 expanded TCRs and patch test score, with significance reached at thresholds 8, 16 and 32 but not 4.

Library creation used RACE. The run used a NextSeq 500. During library preparation, unique molecular identifiers were attached to individual cDNA molecules so that TCRs could be counted quantitatively and reproducibly. Both TCR alpha and TCR beta chains were sequenced from each blood RNA sample. Turning to the authors' computational methods: The median number of TCRs per sample was 95,638, ranging from about 23,224 to 700,000. The Decombinator software suite was used to annotate V, J and CDR3 in the TCR reads. For PS versus PT1 abundance plots, all samples were subsampled to the same number of TCRs (28,000). TCRs were defined as expanded if absent before sensitization and observed at least eight times at the 2-week time point. The public reads were reanalyzed by TCRdb: fastp trimming at Q25, MiXCR alignment, in-frame beta chains only. Every CDR3 protein is listed once, alongside the most common genes and DNA of its rows. The V and J calls were determined by TCRdb, not by the authors. This sample comprises 45,000 to 60,000 distinct CDR3 sequences, 7% to 10% of them detected only once. The top ten clonotypes cover about an eighth of the sample.

Interpreted using the paper, the time point label stands for: patch test 1, 2 weeks after DPC sensitization. This specimen's treatment or condition label, interpreted: therapeutic diphenylcyclopropenone sensitization with weekly scalp DPC. Blood at each patch-test visit was drawn before the patch test was applied. To be eligible, patients had to be aged 18 to 70, diagnosed with alopecia and judged suitable for DPC therapy, while pregnant patients were excluded. Total RNA was extracted from unfractionated whole blood collected in Tempus Blood RNA tubes. Here the chain combines TRBV5-1 and TRBJ2-7; 7 bases in the middle match TRBD1. This sample comprised whole blood, obtained in connection with sensitization to the hapten diphenylcyclopropenone (DPC). The sequence was collected from a middle-aged woman with alopecia areata. Some clones in this sample may be carry-over from other donors' samples. The nucleotide sequence is given as TGCGCCAGCAGCCTTCGGGACAGATCCTACGAGCAGTACTTC. This sequence encodes CASSLRDRSYEQYF.